Following are 26 T cell receptor beta chains from one sample sequenced in a study of blood T cell repertoires in COVID-19 (dated by TCRdb to about 2020). The library was generated by the immunoSEQ multiplex PCR assay. TCRdb carries this immuneACCESS record with in-frame sequences only. Its versions omit some clonotypes, under half of them owing to an unresolved V gene in the studies checked, with the rest unexplained. The sample includes fewer than 250,000 clones, with 80% to 90% observed a single time. Jointly, the top ten make up less than 4.5% of the sample. The sequencing input was peripheral blood. These receptors came from a man aged 45-65 years with acute or convalescent COVID-19.

This clone was seen only a few times. V and J are TRBV5-1 and TRBJ1-5, with D perhaps matching TRBD1 (5 bases). The V gene lost 1 base and the J gene lost 0 bases, with 14 bases spanning the gap. Germline CDR1 is SGHRS and CDR2 is YFSETQ. The CDR3 is 17 amino acids. The CDR3, as DNA: TGCGCCAGCAGCTTGTACCCGACGGGGGATAGCAATCAGCCCCAGCATTTT. This encodes CASSLYPTGDSNQPQHF.

The chain carries TRBV6-6 and TRBJ2-2, with D possibly being TRBD2 (5 bases). Trimming removed 4 bases from V and 6 bases from J, with 6 bases in between. Germline assignment: CDR1 MNHNY and CDR2 SVGAGI (reference sequence). CDR3 size: 12 residues. The CDR3 coding sequence is TGTGCCAGCAGTTCTAGCCCCGGGGAGCTGTTTTTT. Its protein is CASSSSPGELFF.

The gene calls are TRBV3-1 (or the pseudogene TRBV3-2) and TRBJ2-2, with 9 bases lining up with TRBD2. The germline CDR1 and CDR2 sequences are LGHDT and YNNKEL (reference sequence). V gave up 3 bases and J gave up 10 bases; unmatched junction bases: 6. The CDR3 consists of 14 residues. CDR3 nucleotides: TGTGCCAGCAGCCAGGGACTAGCTCCAGAGGAGCTGTTTTTT. This codes for CASSQGLAPEELFF.

The chain couples TRBV6-5 to TRBJ1-2, with a possible D match to TRBD1 (5 bases). From germline, CDR1 is MNHEY and CDR2 SVGAGI. V lost 4 bases to trimming and J lost 2 bases, with 11 bases between them. This CDR3 region has 14 residues. The CDR3 loop reads CASSLTTENYGYTF. Written as DNA, the CDR3 is TGTGCCAGCAGTTTGACGACAGAAAACTATGGCTACACCTTC.

The chain has TRBV27 and TRBJ1-6, with TRBD1 matching over 8 bases. This CDR3 is built from 16 residues. The junction had 0 bases not matched to a gene; V was cut back by 2 bases and J by 0 bases. The germline V gene encodes CDR1 MNHEY and CDR2 SMNVEV (reference sequence). CDR3 amino acids: CASSLTGGSYNSPLHF. The DNA for the CDR3 is TGTGCCAGCAGTTTAACAGGGGGCTCCTATAATTCACCCCTCCACTTT.

The V gene is TRBV6-5, the J gene TRBJ1-1; D gene uncertain. V was clipped by 9 bases and J by 3 bases, with 14 bases between them. The CDR3 has 13 amino acids. CDR1 and CDR2 (germline): MNHEY, SVGAGI. The CDR3 sequence is CASTMNIHTEAFF. CDR3 coding DNA: TGTGCCAGTACGATGAACATCCACACTGAAGCTTTCTTT.

This chain joins TRBV7-9 and TRBJ1-6, with no clear D. This CDR3 is 15 amino acids long. Germline-derived CDR1 and CDR2 are SEHNR and FQNEAQ (reference sequence). V was shortened by 8 bases and J by 0 bases, with 11 bases between the two germline ends. CDR3 sequence: CASHLDSSYNSPLHF. In DNA form, the CDR3 reads TGTGCCAGCCACCTCGATAGCTCCTATAATTCACCCCTCCACTTT.

V and J are TRBV5-1 and TRBJ2-2, with 8 positions matching TRBD2. Trimming at V came to 1 base and at J to 2 bases, leaving 4 bases not matched to a gene. This CDR3 is built from 16 residues. Germline loops: CDR1 SGHRS, CDR2 YFSETQ. Written as DNA, the CDR3 is TGCGCCAGCAGCTTGAGGCTAGCGGGTAACACCGGGGAGCTGTTTTTT. This codes for CASSLRLAGNTGELFF.

The V call is TRBV9, the J call TRBJ2-7; 9 bases map to TRBD1. The germline V gene has CDR1 SGDLS and CDR2 YYNGEE. The CDR3 consists of 15 residues. V lost 0 bases, J lost 2 bases, and 3 bases stayed unmatched. For the CDR3, the DNA is TGTGCCAGCAGCGTAGATTGGACAGGGGCCTACGAGCAGTACTTC. It specifies CASSVDWTGAYEQYF.

This sequence joins TRBV11-3 and TRBJ1-2; 10 bases line up with TRBD1. V shed 3 bases, J shed 0 bases, and the junction held 16 bases outside the gene matches. CDR3 length: 20 residues. The germline V gene encodes CDR1 SGHNT and CDR2 YENEEA. The CDR3 sequence is CASSLEDLRDRGPPNYGYTF. The CDR3 DNA sequence: TGTGCCAGCAGCTTGGAGGACCTAAGGGACAGGGGTCCCCCTAACTATGGCTACACCTTC.

The CDR3 nucleotides read TGTGCCAGCAGCCCCGGACAGGGGGCGCAAACTGAAGCTTTCTTT. Encoded protein: CASSPGQGAQTEAFF. This chain joins TRBV28 and TRBJ1-1, with 11 bases identical to TRBD1. The CDR3 covers 15 residues. J lost 5 bases, V lost 6 bases, and 8 bases had no gene match. CDR1 is MDHEN and CDR2 is SYDVKM in the germline V gene.

CDR3 sequence: CASSSLTHTEAFF. The CDR3 region has the DNA TGCGCCAGCAGCTCACTCACGCACACTGAAGCTTTCTTT. The chain couples TRBV5-1 to TRBJ1-1; D unresolved. From germline, CDR1 is SGHRS and CDR2 YFSETQ. V was trimmed by 3 bases and J by 3 bases, leaving 9 bases between them. The CDR3 has 13 amino acids.

V is TRBV28 and J is TRBJ2-5, with TRBD1 as a possible D gene (5 bases). V gave up 6 bases and J gave up 1 base, with 18 bases separating them. This CDR3 contains 16 residues. Germline assignment: CDR1 MDHEN and CDR2 SYDVKM. The CDR3 region has the DNA TGTGCCAGCAGGCCGGCAGGCGCAAGGGGCCAAGAGACCCAGTACTTC. This gives the protein CASRPAGARGQETQYF.

Of note for this clone: Germline and junction disagree at one end, which may indicate a read error. The chain carries TRBV6-1 and TRBJ2-7; tentatively, D is TRBD2 (6 bases). CDR1 and CDR2 (germline): MNHNS, SASEGT. The CDR3 consists of 15 residues. CDR3 loop: CASSEGSGVGQMRCF. CDR3 DNA sequence: TGTGCCAGCAGTGAAGGTTCGGGAGTGGGGCAGATGCGGTGCTTC.

The chain carries TRBV7-9 and TRBJ1-2; no reliable D call. In germline, CDR1 is SEHNR, CDR2 FQNEAQ (reference sequence). The CDR3 is made up of 15 amino acids. Trimming took 4 bases from V and 6 from J, leaving 18 bases between them. The CDR3 spells CASSSYYKGGDGYTF. DNA for the CDR3: TGTGCCAGCAGCTCCTATTATAAGGGAGGCGATGGCTACACCTTC.

The chain couples TRBV6-6 to TRBJ1-2, with 8 bases aligning to TRBD1. J lost 14 bases, V lost 4 bases, and 9 bases had no gene match. The germline CDR1 and CDR2 sequences are MNHNY and SVGAGI (reference sequence). This CDR3 has 12 amino acids. CDR3: CASSSTGQGWTF. Here the CDR3 DNA reads TGTGCCAGCAGTTCAACCGGACAGGGCTGGACCTTC.

This rearrangement joins TRBV6-5 to TRBJ2-4; 10 positions agree with TRBD2. In germline, CDR1 is MNHEY, CDR2 SVGAGI. J lost 2 bases, V lost 6 bases, and 4 bases had no gene match. The CDR3 runs to 15 residues. CDR3 amino acids: CASRSGGATKNIQYF. The CDR3 nucleotides read TGTGCCAGCAGGAGCGGGGGGGCGACCAAAAACATTCAGTACTTC.

This clone was seen just once. The V and J genes are TRBV9 and TRBJ2-7, with D tentatively TRBD1 (5 bases). The CDR3 covers 13 residues. CDR1 SGDLS and CDR2 YYNGEE come from the germline V gene. V dropped 4 bases and J dropped 6 bases, with 14 bases sitting between them. The CDR3 is CASSPPRGREQYF. CDR3 in DNA: TGTGCCAGCAGCCCGCCTAGGGGCCGCGAGCAGTACTTC.

This sequence joins TRBV27 and TRBJ2-7; 7 bases agree with TRBD1. V lost 2 bases to trimming and J lost 0 bases; unmatched junction nucleotides: 10. The CDR3 sequence is 17 residues long. From germline, CDR1 is MNHEY and CDR2 SMNVEV (reference sequence). The CDR3 loop reads CASSLKVGDSFSYEQYF. The CDR3 DNA is TGTGCCAGCAGTTTAAAAGTTGGGGACAGCTTCTCCTACGAGCAGTACTTC.

The chain joins TRBV28 to TRBJ1-5; unclear D gene. This CDR3 is 11 amino acids long. V shed 5 bases and J shed 6 bases, with 5 bases lying between them. Germline CDR1 reads MDHEN; CDR2 reads SYDVKM. CDR3 nucleotide sequence: TGTGCCAGCAGTCGGGGTCAGCCCCAGCATTTT. Translation: CASSRGQPQHF.

J is TRBJ2-3 and V is TRBV5-8; D possibly corresponds to TRBD2 (5 bases). The V gene's germline CDR1 is SGHTS and CDR2 YDEGEE. This CDR3 is 14 amino acids long. Trimming removed 4 bases at V and 2 bases at J, with 11 bases between. The CDR3 nucleotides are TGTGCCAGCAGCGGCGGGCGGCTCACAGATACGCAGTATTTT. Translated, it gives CASSGGRLTDTQYF. The whole variable domain, remainder taken from reference TRBV5-8 and TRBJ2-3, is EAGVTQSPTHLIKTRGQQATLRCSPISGHTSVYWYQQALGLGLQFLLWYDEGEERNRGNFPPRFSGRQFPNYSSELNVNALELEDSALYLCASSGGRLTDTQYFGPGTRLTVL.

V is TRBV2 and J is TRBJ2-1, with 7 bases fitting TRBD2. There are 15 residues in the CDR3. The trim removed 4 bases at V and 1 base at J, leaving 4 bases unmatched. The germline V gene encodes CDR1 SNHLY and CDR2 FYNNEI. CDR3 amino acids: CASSGGGTSYNEQFF. CDR3 DNA sequence: TGTGCCAGCAGTGGGGGGGGAACGTCCTACAATGAGCAGTTCTTC.

V gene TRBV11-2 combines with J gene TRBJ2-6; 7 nucleotides line up with TRBD2. Germline V gene sequence: CDR1 SGHAT, CDR2 FQNNGV. This CDR3 comprises 19 residues. Germline trimming cut 4 bases from V and 2 bases from J; bases unmatched to any gene: 14. The CDR3 DNA reads TGTGCCAGCAGCTCCGCCTGGGCGGGAGTTCCCCCTGGGGCCAACGTCCTGACTTTC. This encodes CASSSAWAGVPPGANVLTF.

The chain links TRBV7-9 to TRBJ2-7; D gene uncertain. The V and J ends lost 3 bases and 6 bases respectively, with 12 bases between them. In germline, CDR1 is SEHNR, CDR2 FQNEAQ (reference sequence). The CDR3 loop spans 13 amino acids. The CDR3 DNA is TGTGCCAGCAGCTTGGGTGGGCGTAGCGAGCAGTACTTC. Its translation: CASSLGGRSEQYF.

The sample holds one count of this clone. The CDR3 spells CASSQDPAGITDTQYF. Written as DNA, the CDR3 is TGCGCCAGCAGCCAAGATCCGGCAGGGATCACAGATACGCAGTATTTT. The V gene is TRBV4-1, the J gene TRBJ2-3; TRBD1 might be the D (5 bases). Trimming removed 0 bases from V and 2 bases from J, with 12 bases in between. Germline CDR1 MGHRA, CDR2 YSYEKL. This CDR3 comprises 16 residues.

This clone was counted between two and nine times. The same CDR3 can be traced to other DNA sequences in this sample. This chain uses TRBV9 with TRBJ1-1, with D possibly matching TRBD1 (5 bases). V was pared by 0 bases and J by 4 bases, with 10 bases between. The CDR3 spans 14 residues. Germline V gives CDR1 SGDLS, CDR2 YYNGEE. The CDR3 DNA reads TGTGCCAGCAGCGTAGGGGGCGGGAGCACTGAAGCTTTCTTT. Protein sequence: CASSVGGGSTEAFF.